The clone carrying this TCR beta chain turned up a few times. What it recognizes is unknown. The data were obtained in a study of blood T cells in healthy people across ages. General study findings and limits: Naive T cell percentage and TCR beta diversity correlated strongly. No one knew whether donors had CMV, which possibly confounded expanded clonotype changes.

Whenever a sample was processed, at least 6 million PBMCs were isolated. For the second PCR, which ran for about 6 to 11 cycles, a sample-barcoded 5' primer and a J-beta primer mix were used. Every sample gave at least 2.5 million paired-end reads containing CDR3. MiXCR was run by TCRdb on the 5' RACE reads, yielding one entry per CDR3 protein. The table has some 1,800,000 distinct CDR3 sequences, more than 35% seen once. Specimen: blood. This TCR was sampled from a human donor in good health.

CDR3 nucleotides: TGCGCCAGCAGTCCCAATTTCCCGGGACAGGGGACGACTGGGGCCAACGTCCTGACTTTC. This translates into CASSPNFPGQGTTGANVLTF. The chain uses TRBV5-1 and TRBJ2-6; 10 positions agree with TRBD1. Germline CDR1 and CDR2: SGHRS and YFSETQ. This CDR3 has 20 amino acids. V trimming: 5 bases; J trimming: 2 bases; junction bases outside the gene matches: 16.